This T cell receptor beta chain came from a study of cytomegalovirus exposure and HLA in healthy donors. The study's findings and limits: Cytomegalovirus-associated status was assigned to about 170 TCR beta chains.

The germline V gene has CDR1 LNHDA and CDR2 SQIVND (reference sequence). V was trimmed by 8 bases and J by 4 bases, leaving 17 bases between them. There are 14 residues in the CDR3. Sequenced by immunoSEQ multiplex PCR; TCRdb stores in-frame clones only, minus some. This sample has more than 300,000 clones, with around 86% found just once. Regarding this clone: The antigen is undetermined.

The chain carries TRBV19 and TRBJ1-1, with D possibly matching TRBD1 (6 bases). The receptor comes from a woman in her late teens or twenties in good health and CMV-seronegative. The source material was PBMCs. Written as DNA, the CDR3 is TGTGCCAGTGGCTCAGGTCAGGGGAGCACTGAAGCTTTCTTT. As protein: CASGSGQGSTEAFF.